Following are 21 T cell receptor beta chains from one sample sequenced in a study of blood T cell repertoires in COVID-19. Profiling relied on immunoSEQ multiplex PCR, and the TCRdb table lists in-frame clones only, not all of them. The data show over 150,000 clones, roughly 83% seen once. The sample comprised peripheral blood. The receptor set was obtained from a woman between 55 and 75 years old with acute or convalescent COVID-19.

The V call is TRBV7-8, the J call TRBJ2-7, with 7 nucleotides matching TRBD2. Germline CDR1 and CDR2: SGHVS and FQNEAQ. This CDR3 region has 14 residues. With 5 bases clipped from V and 8 bases from J, the junction kept 12 bases outside the gene matches. As DNA, the CDR3 is TGTGCCAGCAGCCCCGCGGGGGACCTACGGAAGCAGTACTTC. Translated, it gives CASSPAGDLRKQYF.

The gene calls are TRBV15 and TRBJ2-7; 9 nucleotides line up with TRBD2. With 1 base clipped from V and 2 bases from J, the junction kept 6 bases outside the gene matches. The CDR3 contains 16 residues. Per germline, CDR1 LNHNV and CDR2 YYDKDF (reference sequence). Here the CDR3 reads CATSRGTTSGPYEQYF. The CDR3 region has the DNA TGTGCCACCAGCAGAGGCACGACTAGCGGACCCTACGAGCAGTACTTC.

V usage is TRBV10-1 and J usage is TRBJ1-5; 8 positions match TRBD1. J was trimmed by 4 bases and V by 10 bases; bases with no gene match: 12. The CDR3 has 15 residues. Germline values: CDR1 WNHNN, CDR2 SYGVQD (reference sequence). The CDR3 is CANGQGLHINQPQHF. The CDR3 DNA is TGCGCCAACGGACAGGGACTCCATATTAATCAGCCCCAGCATTTT.

The chain employs TRBV14 and TRBJ2-3; TRBD2 matches 10 bases. With 1 base clipped from V and 8 bases from J, the junction kept 6 bases outside the gene matches. Per germline, CDR1 SGHDN and CDR2 FVKESK. The CDR3 totals 15 residues. The CDR3 bases are TGTGCCAGCAGCCAAGTGAGCGGGGGGGCTACTACGCAGTATTTT. Its protein is CASSQVSGGATTQYF.

The chain employs TRBV28 and TRBJ1-5; 7 bases align to TRBD1. The CDR3 covers 17 residues. Losses at the gene ends were 5 bases for V and 2 bases for J; bases not matched to a gene: 12. Germline V CDR1 and CDR2: MDHEN, SYDVKM. CDR3 sequence: CASSRQGSLRGNQPQHF. Here the CDR3 DNA reads TGTGCCAGCAGTAGACAGGGCTCGTTGAGGGGCAATCAGCCCCAGCATTTT.

The chain links TRBV27 to TRBJ2-7; 11 bases agree with TRBD1. Looked up from germline, CDR1 is MNHEY and CDR2 is SMNVEV (reference sequence). The V and J ends lost 4 bases and 3 bases, in that order; junction bases with no gene match: 11. The CDR3 totals 17 residues. The CDR3 DNA sequence: TGTGCCAGCAGTTCACCGGGACAGGGGGTTCCATACTACGAGCAGTACTTC. It is translated as CASSSPGQGVPYYEQYF.

In its sample, this clone was seen a few times. The chain is built from TRBV30 and TRBJ1-5; D is unclear. Germline V CDR1 and CDR2: GTSNPN, SVGIG (reference sequence). CDR3 size: 16 residues. The ends were cut back, 5 bases at V and 0 bases at J, with 17 bases in the middle. This CDR3 is CAWACRVSYSNQPQHF. The CDR3 region has the DNA TGTGCCTGGGCTTGTCGGGTCAGTTATAGCAATCAGCCCCAGCATTTT.

This CDR3 is CASSLGRGGNTIYF. CDR3 coding DNA: TGTGCCAGCAGCTTGGGGAGAGGCGGAAACACCATATATTTT. V usage is TRBV5-6 and J usage is TRBJ1-3; D remains unclear. CDR1 and CDR2 (germline): SGHDT, YYEEEE. This CDR3 spans 14 amino acids. Trimming shortened V by 0 bases and J by 4 bases, and 8 bases separated the two germline ends.

The chain couples TRBV4-3 to TRBJ2-7, with 7 positions matching TRBD1. Trimming took 0 bases from V and 6 from J; bases not matched to a gene: 8. Per the germline V gene, CDR1 is LGHNA and CDR2 is YSLEER. This CDR3 region has 15 residues. The CDR3 DNA reads TGCGCCAGCAGCCAAGATGGTACAGGGGTAGGCGAGCAGTACTTC. This encodes CASSQDGTGVGEQYF.

The J gene is TRBJ1-4, the V gene TRBV29-1, with 12 bases aligning to TRBD1. This CDR3 comprises 15 residues. Unmatched junction bases numbered 9, after V lost 6 bases and J lost 7 bases. Germline CDR1 and CDR2: SQVTM and ANQGSEA. The CDR3 is CSVKGTGGAGEKLFF. The DNA of the CDR3 is TGCAGCGTCAAAGGGACAGGGGGCGCGGGTGAAAAACTGTTTTTT. Drawing the rest from reference TRBV29-1 and TRBJ1-4, the complete variable domain is SAVISQKPSRDICQRGTSLTIQCQVDSQVTMMFWYRQQPGQSLTLIATANQGSEATYESGFVIDKFPISRPNLTFSTLTVSNMSPEDSSIYLCSVKGTGGAGEKLFFGSGTQLSVL.

The chain links TRBV7-3 to TRBJ2-3, with 8 bases that match TRBD2. Per the germline V gene, CDR1 is SGHTA and CDR2 is FQGTGA. V lost 5 bases, J lost 2 bases, and 3 bases stayed unmatched. There are 14 residues in the CDR3. The CDR3, as DNA: TGTGCCAGCAGCCTCGGGGGGGTCACAGATACGCAGTATTTT. It encodes CASSLGGVTDTQYF.

This clone was observed a few times. The chain links TRBV19 to TRBJ1-1; 7 nucleotides match TRBD1. J lost 5 bases, V lost 5 bases, and 14 bases had no gene match. CDR3 size: 16 residues. Germline-derived CDR1 and CDR2 are LNHDA and SQIVND (reference sequence). CDR3 nucleotides: TGTGCCAGTAGTGCAGGGGGTGCAGGGGTCCGAACTGAAGCTTTCTTT. Encoded protein: CASSAGGAGVRTEAFF.

This clone was observed a handful of times. The chain uses TRBV10-1 and TRBJ1-2, with unresolved D. The germline CDR1 and CDR2 sequences are WNHNN and SYGVQD (reference sequence). V was clipped by 4 bases and J by 2 bases, with 14 bases between them. The CDR3 has 15 amino acids. In DNA, the CDR3 is TGCGCCAGCAGTGGAAGGAGGGCCCAGAACTATGGCTACACCTTC. As protein: CASSGRRAQNYGYTF.

J is TRBJ2-5 and V is TRBV6-2 or TRBV6-3, with 8 bases that match TRBD1. CDR1 is MNHEY and CDR2 is SVGEGT in the germline V gene. This CDR3 has 16 amino acids. J was trimmed by 5 bases and V by 5 bases; bases with no gene match: 13. CDR3 nucleotides: TGTGCCAGCAGTGGAGTCGCGGACAGGGCTAGGGAGACCCAGTACTTC. Residues: CASSGVADRARETQYF.

The chain couples TRBV19 to TRBJ1-5, with 8 bases that match TRBD1. The CDR3 is 17 amino acids. V gave up 5 bases and J gave up 2 bases; unmatched junction bases: 11. CDR1 and CDR2 (germline): LNHDA, SQIVND (reference sequence). The CDR3 nucleotides read TGTGCCAGTAGTGTTCCCTCAGGGGGCGCGGGCAATCAGCCCCAGCATTTT. Its protein product is CASSVPSGGAGNQPQHF.

J is TRBJ2-1 and V is TRBV24-1; D gene uncertain. This CDR3 is 17 amino acids long. CDR1 is KGHDR, CDR2 SFDVKD, per germline. Trimming removed 5 bases from V and 0 bases from J, with 16 bases in between. The CDR3 reads CATSGSRTRSSYNEQFF. CDR3 nucleotides: TGTGCCACCAGTGGATCCAGAACAAGAAGCTCCTACAATGAGCAGTTCTTC.

V and J are TRBV2 and TRBJ2-7; TRBD2 agrees at 13 bases. The length of the CDR3 is 15 residues. Germline loops: CDR1 SNHLY, CDR2 FYNNEI. J lost 4 bases, V lost 8 bases, and 8 bases had no gene match. The CDR3 region is CASAPLAGGSYEQYF. The CDR3, as DNA: TGTGCCAGCGCCCCACTAGCGGGGGGGAGTTACGAGCAGTACTTC.

The chain recombines TRBV29-1 with TRBJ1-3, with D perhaps matching TRBD1 (6 bases). V was clipped by 6 bases and J by 0 bases, with 6 bases between them. The length of the CDR3 is 12 residues. Germline lookup yields CDR1 SQVTM and CDR2 ANQGSEA. The CDR3 nucleotides are TGCAGCGTGGACAGCTCTGGAAACACCATATATTTT. Its translation is CSVDSSGNTIYF.

The chain is built from TRBV24-1 and TRBJ2-2; the D gene is possibly TRBD1 (6 bases). V lost 6 bases to trimming and J lost 6 bases, with 13 bases between them. The CDR3 spans 14 residues. Germline CDR1 is KGHDR and CDR2 is SFDVKD. CDR3 residues: CATSNPRGPGELFF. The DNA of the CDR3 is TGTGCCACCAGTAATCCCAGGGGCCCCGGGGAGCTGTTTTTT.

This clone was seen a handful of times. The CDR3 spells CALPRNLGSSTDTQYF. CDR3 bases: TGTGCCCTCCCCCGAAATCTCGGTTCCAGCACAGATACGCAGTATTTT. The V gene is TRBV7-9, the J gene TRBJ2-3, with D hard to call. Per germline, CDR1 SEHNR and CDR2 FQNEAQ (reference sequence). V was pared by 11 bases and J by 0 bases, with 21 bases between. This CDR3 comprises 16 residues. Combining the CDR3 with reference TRBV7-9 and TRBJ2-3 gives the whole variable domain DTGVSQNPRHKITKRGQNVTFRCDPISEHNRLYWYRQTLGQGPEFLTYFQNEAQLEKSRLLSDRFSAERPKGSFSTLEIQRTEQGDSAMYLCALPRNLGSSTDTQYFGPGTRLTVL.

The J gene is TRBJ1-1, the V gene TRBV12-5, with a tentative D call TRBD1 (5 bases). Germline CDR1 is LGHNT and CDR2 is FRNRAP. V lost 2 bases and J 5 bases, leaving 15 bases between the germline ends. The CDR3 is 15 amino acids. The CDR3 is CASGLFLGGRTEAFF. As DNA, the CDR3 is TGTGCTAGTGGTTTGTTCTTGGGGGGAAGGACTGAAGCTTTCTTT. Drawing the rest from reference TRBV12-5 and TRBJ1-1, the complete variable domain is DARVTQTPRHKVTEMGQEVTMRCQPILGHNTVFWYRQTMMQGLELLAYFRNRAPLDDSGMPKDRFSAEMPDATLATLKIQPSEPRDSAVYFCASGLFLGGRTEAFFGQGTRLTVV.